This T cell receptor (beta chain) was recovered during a study of blood T cell repertoires in COVID-19 (dated by TCRdb to 2019 to 2021). General notes on the study: Collaborator samples came from the United States, Italy and Spain and covered acute and convalescent phases of COVID-19. A freely available public database, intended as a resource for researchers studying the immune response to SARS-CoV-2, is where the repertoires were released. Where available, HLA class I and class II types were obtained from metadata supplied by the sample provider rather than from assay-based typing. Subjects who had been exposed to COVID-19, were actively infected with it, or had recovered from it provided the deeply sampled blood TCRbeta repertoires that made up the dataset. A de-identified subject ID, COVID-19 status, age in years and sex were almost always included in the sample metadata. The material from the prospective study consisted of cDNA or gDNA derived from T cells, B-cell-depleted T cells, or PBMCs. Samples were obtained from the ongoing ImmuneRACE study (first 160 participants) and from some 1,200 subjects provided by 6 global collaborators.

Overall study outcomes, separate from this receptor: The amount of clinical and demographic metadata varied by source and participant and was provided uncurated.

With respect to this clone: Its cognate antigen has yet to be identified. There are no base qualities to consult, and no much larger clone falls within one base.

Cut back by 1 base and 3 bases, the V and J ends lie 13 bases apart. The CDR3 covers 15 residues, taking in both the cysteine and the phenylalanine. Of all the DNA, just the CDR3 is kept, 45 bases in frame from base 1. CDR1 SGHTA and CDR2 FQGNSA were looked up in the germline V gene. Enrolling through a virtual design, the prospective study's participants ranged in age from roughly 18 to 89 years and lived across some 22 United States geographic areas. In the prospective study, cohorts were assigned on the basis of participant-reported clinical history obtained from a screening survey and a study questionnaire. In the prospective study, mobile phlebotomists collected whole blood, serum and a nasopharyngeal or oropharyngeal swab from each participant. Participants in the prospective study had the option to provide additional blood draws and questionnaires over an approximately 2-month period. Blood samples from the prospective study were shipped frozen or at room temperature prior to DNA extraction.

TCRbeta CDR3 regions were amplified from genomic DNA by means of the immunoSEQ Assay, a bias-controlled multiplex PCR. The source study handled its data this way. Within the assay, amplification of reference gene primers was used to estimate how many nucleated cells each sample contained. To quantify the absolute abundance of each unique TCRbeta CDR3 rearrangement, sequence reads were collapsed and filtered. For each sample, productive Simpson clonality was calculated as the square root of Simpson's diversity index across productive rearrangements. The immuneACCESS repertoire file appears here via TCRdb, limited to in-frame rearrangements. These files lack a portion of the clones; in checked studies, under half of the deficit traces to unresolved V genes, and the cause of the others is not known. That table supplies the V and J calls and clone size; D and trimming were determined from the DNA. The sample profile shows roughly 250,000 clones; around 85% of them were found once. The ten largest clones add up to roughly 3.1% of the sample.

The sequence links TRBV7-2 to TRBJ2-7; the D gene is possibly TRBD2, with 6 bases matching. The sequence derives from a woman between 40 and 50 years old with acute COVID-19. The sequencing sample was made of PBMCs or T cells enriched from blood (not recorded which). The CDR3 amino acid sequence is: CASSLVGRSNYEQYF. The DNA sequence reads TGTGCCAGCAGCTTAGTGGGGAGGTCAAACTACGAGCAGTACTTC.